This TCR beta chain is from a study of blood T cell repertoires in COVID-19. Study in general: Samples came from the United States, Italy and Spain, spanning acute and convalescent COVID-19. Sources were T cells, B-cell-depleted T cells, or PBMCs; the material itself was cDNA or gDNA.

The germline V gene has CDR1 MNHEY and CDR2 SMNVEV (reference sequence). The V segment lost 5 bases and the J segment 4 bases; nucleotides outside the gene matches: 7. This CDR3 contains 15 residues. Profiled with immunoSEQ multiplex PCR; TCRdb holds only in-frame clones, not every one. In the table there are 200,000 to 250,000 clones, 75% to 85% of which are singletons. This clonotype originated in a woman in her forties who had recovered from COVID-19. The chain joins TRBV27 to TRBJ1-2; 10 bases map to TRBD1. Sequencing was performed on peripheral blood. The CDR3 sequence: CASSPGTGVGYGYTF. CDR3 bases: TGTGCCAGCAGTCCTGGGACAGGGGTTGGCTATGGCTACACCTTC.